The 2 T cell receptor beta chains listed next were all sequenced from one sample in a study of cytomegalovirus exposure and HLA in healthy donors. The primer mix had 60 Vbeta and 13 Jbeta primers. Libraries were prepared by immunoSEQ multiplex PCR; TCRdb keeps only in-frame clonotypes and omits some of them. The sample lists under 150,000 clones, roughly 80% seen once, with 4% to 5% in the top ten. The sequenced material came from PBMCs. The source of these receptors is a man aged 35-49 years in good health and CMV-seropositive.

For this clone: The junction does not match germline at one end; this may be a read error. The DNA for the CDR3 is TGTGCCAGCAGATTATCCTGGGCCCCGAGCTCCTACGAGCAGTACTTC. Translating it yields CASRLSWAPSSYEQYF. This rearrangement joins TRBV27 to TRBJ2-7; D remains unclear. Germline V gene data show CDR1 as MNHEY and CDR2 as SMNVEV (reference sequence). The CDR3 consists of 16 residues.

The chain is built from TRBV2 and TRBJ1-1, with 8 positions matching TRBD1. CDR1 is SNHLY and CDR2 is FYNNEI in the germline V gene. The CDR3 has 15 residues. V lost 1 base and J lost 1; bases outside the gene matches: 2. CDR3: CASSEGDRRNTEAFF. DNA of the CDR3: TGTGCCAGCAGTGAAGGGGACAGGAGGAACACTGAAGCTTTCTTT.